Presented here are 27 T cell receptor beta chains from one specimen sequenced in a study of blood T cell repertoires in COVID-19. The data were produced by immunoSEQ multiplex PCR, yet TCRdb's version contains in-frame clones alone and is incomplete. The sample includes some 300,000 clones, nearly 90% of them seen just once. Input material: PBMCs or T cells enriched from blood (not recorded which). The receptors derive from a woman aged 18-29 years with acute COVID-19.

The chain links TRBV11-2 to TRBJ2-1; 10 bases fit TRBD2. V lost 5 bases to trimming and J lost 4 bases; unmatched junction nucleotides: 11. The CDR3 is 17 residues long. Germline assignment: CDR1 SGHAT and CDR2 FQNNGV. CDR3 amino acids: CASSRIPSGRAYNEQFF. CDR3 bases: TGTGCCAGCAGCCGCATCCCTAGCGGGAGAGCATACAATGAGCAGTTCTTC.

Turning to this clone: This sample also contains other DNA sequences that code for the same CDR3. The V gene is TRBV19, the J gene TRBJ1-5; the D gene is possibly TRBD1 (5 bases). The CDR3 has 14 amino acids. Germline V CDR1 and CDR2: LNHDA, SQIVND (reference sequence). Trimming left V 4 bases short and J 2 bases short, with 9 bases between. The CDR3 region is CASSTPTGNQPQHF. The CDR3 bases are TGTGCCAGTAGTACCCCGACAGGCAATCAGCCCCAGCATTTT. The full variable domain, rest sourced from reference TRBV19 and TRBJ1-5, is DGGITQSPKYLFRKEGQNVTLSCEQNLNHDAMYWYRQDPGQGLRLIYYSQIVNDFQKGDIAEGYSVSREKKESFPLTVTSAQKNPTAFYLCASSTPTGNQPQHFGDGTRLSIL.

The chain recombines TRBV7-9 with TRBJ2-7; possible D gene TRBD2, 5 bases. V was clipped by 3 bases and J by 3 bases, with 6 bases between them. Germline V gene lookup returns CDR1 SEHNR and CDR2 FQNEAQ (reference sequence). The CDR3 runs 12 residues. The CDR3 sequence: CASSFEGYEQYF. CDR3 nucleotides: TGTGCCAGCAGCTTTGAGGGCTACGAGCAGTACTTC.

V usage is TRBV11-3 and J usage is TRBJ1-1; D ambiguous. In germline, CDR1 is SGHNT, CDR2 YENEEA. This CDR3 has 15 amino acids. Trimming pared 5 bases from V and 1 base from J, leaving 14 bases between. CDR3 region: CASSPGGARNTEAFF. The CDR3 nucleotides read TGTGCCAGCAGCCCTGGCGGCGCAAGGAACACTGAAGCTTTCTTT.

The V gene is TRBV9, the J gene TRBJ1-2, with a tentative D call TRBD1 (6 bases). Germline V lookup: CDR1 SGDLS, CDR2 YYNGEE. The CDR3 loop spans 15 amino acids. V gave up 0 bases and J gave up 6 bases, with 15 bases separating them. CDR3: CASSVAGATTDGYTF. CDR3 nucleotides: TGTGCCAGCAGCGTAGCAGGGGCCACGACGGATGGCTACACCTTC.

The chain recombines TRBV5-6 with TRBJ1-6; D is perhaps TRBD1 (6 bases). V was cut by 1 base and J by 10 bases, with 15 bases left in between. CDR1 is SGHDT, CDR2 YYEEEE, per germline. The CDR3 length is 15 residues. The DNA for the CDR3 is TGTGCCAGCAGCTTGACGCAGACAGGATCCTCACCCCTCCACTTT. This codes for CASSLTQTGSSPLHF.

The J gene is TRBJ1-4, the V gene TRBV28; D not certain. CDR1 MDHEN and CDR2 SYDVKM come from the germline V gene. The CDR3 has 17 residues. The V end lost 3 bases, the J end lost 2 bases, and 16 bases lay between the germline ends. CDR3: CASSFSVFPPTNEKLFF. As DNA, the CDR3 is TGTGCCAGCAGTTTCTCTGTATTTCCCCCGACTAATGAAAAACTGTTTTTT.

This clone has a single count. The CDR3: CASRTHRGGNQPQHF. The DNA of the CDR3 is TGTGCCAGCAGGACCCACAGGGGAGGCAATCAGCCCCAGCATTTT. V usage is TRBV28 and J usage is TRBJ1-5; TRBD1 matches 7 bases. The V gene's germline CDR1 is MDHEN and CDR2 SYDVKM. Germline trimming cut 6 bases from V and 2 bases from J; bases unmatched to any gene: 7. The CDR3 consists of 15 residues.

The V gene is TRBV25-1, the J gene TRBJ1-2; D perhaps matches TRBD1 (6 bases). The length of the CDR3 is 13 residues. Trimming shortened V by 8 bases and J by 5 bases, and 15 bases separated the two germline ends. Per the germline V gene, CDR1 is MGHDK and CDR2 is SYGVNS. The CDR3 here is CASGWGGQYGYTF. CDR3 sequence (DNA): TGTGCCAGCGGTTGGGGGGGGCAATATGGCTACACCTTC.

This clone appeared once. The chain is built from TRBV6-5 and TRBJ1-1; D gene uncertain. Trimming left V 1 base short and J 1 base short, with 7 bases between. CDR1 is MNHEY and CDR2 is SVGAGI in the germline V gene. The CDR3 runs 14 residues. CDR3 sequence (DNA): TGTGCCAGCAGTTACTACGGAGGGAACACTGAAGCTTTCTTT. Its protein is CASSYYGGNTEAFF.

The rearrangement uses TRBV9 and TRBJ1-4; D call uncertain. V dropped 0 bases and J dropped 5 bases, with 14 bases sitting between them. The germline V gene has CDR1 SGDLS and CDR2 YYNGEE. The CDR3 is made up of 16 amino acids. This chain's CDR3 is CASSVEGGGRNEKLFF. As DNA, the CDR3 is TGTGCCAGCAGCGTAGAGGGAGGAGGGCGCAATGAAAAACTGTTTTTT.

V usage is TRBV6-1 and J usage is TRBJ1-1; weak D call: TRBD1 (6 bases). Per germline, CDR1 MNHNS and CDR2 SASEGT. CDR3 length: 14 amino acids. The V gene lost 2 bases and the J gene lost 7 bases, with 14 bases spanning the gap. DNA of the CDR3: TGTGCCAGCAGTGAATGGCGACAGGCGAGTGAAGCTTTCTTT. This encodes CASSEWRQASEAFF.

This clone was counted a single time. The genes are TRBV7-6 and TRBJ1-4; unclear D gene. Trimming took off 5 bases at V and 0 bases at J, with 16 bases between the two ends. CDR3 length: 17 amino acids. Germline CDR1 SGHVS, CDR2 FNYEAQ. CDR3 sequence: CASSRTLGGSTNEKLFF. The CDR3 DNA is TGTGCCAGCAGCCGAACGCTGGGCGGGTCAACTAATGAAAAACTGTTTTTT. Full variable domain (remainder filled in from reference TRBV7-6 and TRBJ1-4): GAGVSQSPRYKVTKRGQDVALRCDPISGHVSLYWYRQALGQGPEFLTYFNYEAQQDKSGLPNDRFSAERPEGSISTLTIQRTEQRDSAMYRCASSRTLGGSTNEKLFFGSGTQLSVL.

This clone occurred once. As DNA, the CDR3 is TGCACCAGCAGCCAACGCAGGGAACTAGCGGGAGAGTCCGACACCGGGGAGCTGTTTTTT. It translates to CTSSQRRELAGESDTGELFF. The chain links TRBV1 to TRBJ2-2; the tabulated D call, TRBD2, remains unverified against the DNA. TRBV1 is reported as a pseudogene. The CDR3 has 20 residues.

The chain recombines TRBV13 with TRBJ2-1, with 11 bases matching TRBD1. Germline CDR1 is PRHDT and CDR2 is FYEKMQ (reference sequence). V lost 5 bases, J lost 6 bases, and 6 bases stayed unmatched. The CDR3 is 15 amino acids. In nucleotides, the CDR3 is TGTGCCAGCAGCCCTCCGGGACAGGGGGGCAATGAGCAGTTCTTC. Protein sequence: CASSPPGQGGNEQFF.

This clone was detected only a few times. The chain links TRBV2 to TRBJ2-1, with a tentative D call TRBD1 (6 bases). The CDR3 spans 19 residues. Germline V gives CDR1 SNHLY, CDR2 FYNNEI. Trimming pared 6 bases from V and 4 bases from J, leaving 28 bases between. Here the CDR3 reads CASSVSNRKQGAVYNEQFF. Written as DNA, the CDR3 is TGTGCCAGCAGCGTGTCAAATCGAAAACAGGGAGCGGTGTACAATGAGCAGTTCTTC.

The chain recombines TRBV28 with TRBJ2-2; D is possibly TRBD2 (7 bases). Trimming shortened V by 6 bases and J by 2 bases, and 13 bases separated the two germline ends. The germline gives CDR1 MDHEN, CDR2 SYDVKM. The CDR3 is made up of 15 amino acids. As DNA, the CDR3 is TGTGCCAGCAGACAGAGCGGGACAAACACCGGGGAGCTGTTTTTT. Translating it yields CASRQSGTNTGELFF. The complete variable domain, with remaining parts taken from reference TRBV28 and TRBJ2-2, reads DVKVTQSSRYLVKRTGEKVFLECVQDMDHENMFWYRQDPGLGLRLIYFSYDVKMKEKGDIPEGYSVSREKKERFSLILESASTNQTSMYLCASRQSGTNTGELFFGEGSRLTVL.

This clone showed up just once. The V call is TRBV11-1, the J call TRBJ2-3; 9 nucleotides align to TRBD2. CDR1 and CDR2 from the germline V gene are SGHAT and FQDESV (reference sequence). The CDR3 covers 17 residues. Losses at the gene ends were 0 bases for V and 0 bases for J; bases not matched to a gene: 4. DNA for the CDR3: TGTGCCAGCAGCTTAGCGACTAGCGGTATTAGCACAGATACGCAGTATTTT. The encoded protein is CASSLATSGISTDTQYF.

V usage is TRBV2 and J usage is TRBJ2-3; D may be TRBD2 (5 bases). The CDR3 extends over 13 amino acids. V was shortened by 9 bases and J by 6 bases, with 16 bases between the two germline ends. Germline-derived CDR1 and CDR2 are SNHLY and FYNNEI. CDR3 protein: CARGRKLFDTQYF. DNA of the CDR3: TGTGCCAGAGGGAGAAAGTTATTCGATACGCAGTATTTT.

This chain connects TRBV7-3 to TRBJ2-3, with a tentative D call TRBD2 (6 bases). The germline gives CDR1 SGHTA, CDR2 FQGTGA. V lost 5 bases, J lost 3 bases, and 12 bases lay in between. The CDR3 has 14 amino acids. CDR3 bases: TGTGCCAGCAGCCAGGGCGGGACTACAGATACGCAGTATTTT. This sequence encodes CASSQGGTTDTQYF.

The rearrangement uses TRBV19 and TRBJ1-6, with TRBD1 matching 9 bases. In germline, CDR1 is LNHDA, CDR2 SQIVND (reference sequence). Germline trimming cut 5 bases from V and 9 bases from J; bases unmatched to any gene: 8. This CDR3 has 15 amino acids. The chain's CDR3 is CASSPSGTGFSPLHF. The CDR3 DNA is TGTGCCAGTAGTCCATCAGGGACAGGGTTTTCACCCCTCCACTTT.

The chain couples TRBV5-4 to TRBJ1-6; D unresolved. The CDR3 consists of 15 residues. V was clipped by 3 bases and J by 8 bases, with 15 bases between them. The V gene's germline CDR1 is SGHNT and CDR2 YYREEE (reference sequence). CDR3 loop: CASSSPGRDDSPLHF. DNA of the CDR3: TGTGCCAGCAGCTCGCCGGGCCGGGATGATTCACCCCTCCACTTT.

The chain couples TRBV7-3 to TRBJ2-1, with D possibly TRBD2 on 6 matching bases. CDR3 length: 15 amino acids. Between the trimmed V and J ends, which lost 1 base and 8 bases, there was a span of 15 bases. Germline V gives CDR1 SGHTA, CDR2 FQGTGA. DNA of the CDR3: TGTGCCAGCAGCTTAAGTAGGAGCGGAGGGGATGAGCAGTTCTTC. Protein: CASSLSRSGGDEQFF.

This chain connects TRBV28 to TRBJ2-5, with 12 positions matching TRBD2. V lost 2 bases and J lost 5; bases outside the gene matches: 6. Germline CDR1 is MDHEN and CDR2 is SYDVKM. The CDR3 loop spans 16 amino acids. The CDR3 sequence is CASSLPSGRAYETQYF. The CDR3 coding sequence is TGTGCCAGCAGTTTACCTAGCGGGAGGGCCTATGAGACCCAGTACTTC.

The V and J genes are TRBV19 and TRBJ2-2; D is uncertain. The CDR3 consists of 14 residues. V was shortened by 1 base and J by 4 bases, with 7 bases between the two germline ends. Germline-derived CDR1 and CDR2 are LNHDA and SQIVND (reference sequence). The CDR3 is CASSIAFGTGELFF. In DNA, the CDR3 is TGTGCCAGTAGTATAGCCTTCGGCACCGGGGAGCTGTTTTTT. The full variable domain, in which reference TRBV19 and TRBJ2-2 provide the parts outside the CDR3, is DGGITQSPKYLFRKEGQNVTLSCEQNLNHDAMYWYRQDPGQGLRLIYYSQIVNDFQKGDIAEGYSVSREKKESFPLTVTSAQKNPTAFYLCASSIAFGTGELFFGEGSRLTVL.

The CDR3 DNA follows: TGTGCCAGCAGCTTAGCGGGGCCGTACGAGCAGTACTTC. This translates into CASSLAGPYEQYF. This sequence joins TRBV7-2 and TRBJ2-7, with D maybe TRBD1 (5 bases). This CDR3 has 13 amino acids. Looked up from germline, CDR1 is SGHTA and CDR2 is FQGNSA. V lost 0 bases and J lost 4, with 7 bases in between. The full variable domain, completed using reference TRBV7-2 and TRBJ2-7, is GAGVSQSPSNKVTEKGKDVELRCDPISGHTALYWYRQSLGQGLEFLIYFQGNSAPDKSGLPSDRFSAERTGGSVSTLTIQRTQQEDSAVYLCASSLAGPYEQYFGPGTRLTVT.

V usage is TRBV27 and J usage is TRBJ2-1; 9 bases line up with TRBD2. V was pared by 3 bases and J by 6 bases, with 6 bases of the junction left unmatched. Germline lookup yields CDR1 MNHEY and CDR2 SMNVEV (reference sequence). CDR3 length: 15 residues. CDR3 nucleotides: TGTGCCAGCAGTTTCCTTGGTAGCGGGGGCAATGAGCAGTTCTTC. The encoded protein is CASSFLGSGGNEQFF.